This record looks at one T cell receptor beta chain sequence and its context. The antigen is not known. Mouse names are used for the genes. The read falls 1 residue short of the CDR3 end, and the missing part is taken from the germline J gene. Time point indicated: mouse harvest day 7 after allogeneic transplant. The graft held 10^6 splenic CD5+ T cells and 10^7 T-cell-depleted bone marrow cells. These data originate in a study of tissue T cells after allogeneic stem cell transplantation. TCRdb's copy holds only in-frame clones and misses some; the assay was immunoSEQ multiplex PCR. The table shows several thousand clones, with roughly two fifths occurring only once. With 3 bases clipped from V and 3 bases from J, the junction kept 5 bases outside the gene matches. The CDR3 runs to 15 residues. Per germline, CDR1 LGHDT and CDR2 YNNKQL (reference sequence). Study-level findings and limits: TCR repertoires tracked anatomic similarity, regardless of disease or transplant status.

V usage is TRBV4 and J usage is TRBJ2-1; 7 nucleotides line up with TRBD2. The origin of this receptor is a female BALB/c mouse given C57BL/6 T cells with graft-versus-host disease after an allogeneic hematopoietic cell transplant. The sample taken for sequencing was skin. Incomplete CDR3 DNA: TGTGCCAGCAGCTATGATCGGGGGGGCTATGCTGAGCAGTTC. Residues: CASSYDRGGYAEQF. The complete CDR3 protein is CASSYDRGGYAEQFF.